The 18 T cell receptor beta chains given below trace back to one sample, sequenced in a study of blood T cell repertoires in COVID-19. Repertoires were generated with immunoSEQ multiplex PCR, while TCRdb's copy carries only in-frame clones and drops some. Here the sample spans about 320,000 clones, around nine tenths being singletons. Sequenced input: PBMCs or T cells enriched from blood (not recorded which). These receptors were taken from a man in his thirties or forties who had recovered from COVID-19.

The chain has TRBV27 and TRBJ1-2; D may be TRBD1 (6 bases). This CDR3 has 12 amino acids. Germline CDR1 and CDR2: MNHEY and SMNVEV (reference sequence). V lost 5 bases and J lost 8, with 12 bases in between. DNA for the CDR3: TGTGCCAGCAGTATTGGGGGCGAAGGCTACACCTTC. This sequence encodes CASSIGGEGYTF.

This sequence joins TRBV19 and TRBJ1-5; tentative D call: TRBD1 (6 bases). Germline V gives CDR1 LNHDA, CDR2 SQIVND (reference sequence). The CDR3 extends over 13 amino acids. V was trimmed by 7 bases and J by 5 bases, leaving 12 bases between them. CDR3 nucleotide sequence: TGTGCCAGTACGGGACAAGATTATCAGCCCCAGCATTTT. Its translation: CASTGQDYQPQHF.

The V call is TRBV11-2, the J call TRBJ1-2; D gene uncertain. With 5 bases removed from V and 1 base from J, the gap between germline ends came to 8 bases. CDR3 length: 13 residues. CDR1 is SGHAT and CDR2 is FQNNGV in the germline V gene. For the CDR3, the DNA is TGTGCCAGCAGCGTAACAGTTAACTATGGCTACACCTTC. Protein sequence: CASSVTVNYGYTF.

The rearrangement joins TRBV30 to TRBJ2-1; 9 bases map to TRBD2. J was trimmed by 8 bases and V by 5 bases; bases with no gene match: 13. The CDR3 spans 15 residues. Germline CDR1 GTSNPN, CDR2 SVGIG (reference sequence). CDR3 residues: CAWFPWLAGIDEQFF. CDR3 DNA sequence: TGTGCCTGGTTTCCTTGGCTAGCGGGGATCGATGAGCAGTTCTTC.

A single count supports this clone. The CDR3 DNA reads as TGCAGCGTTGAAGTACGGGACAGGGCGAACACCGGGGAGCTGTTTTTT. Protein: CSVEVRDRANTGELFF. J is TRBJ2-2 and V is TRBV29-1, with 9 bases fitting TRBD1. CDR3 length: 16 residues. The V gene end was trimmed by 1 base and the J gene end by 0 bases; junction bases not matched to a gene: 3. Germline assignment: CDR1 SQVTM and CDR2 ANQGSEA.

This chain uses TRBV6-2 or TRBV6-3 with TRBJ1-6, with 9 positions matching TRBD1. This CDR3 has 13 residues. Germline trimming cut 5 bases from V and 9 bases from J; bases unmatched to any gene: 2. The germline CDR1 and CDR2 sequences are MNHEY and SVGEGT. CDR3 bases: TGTGCCAGCAGTAGGACAGGGGTTTCACCCCTCCACTTT. Translating it yields CASSRTGVSPLHF.

CDR3 sequence: CASSLAATDTQYF. The CDR3, as DNA: TGTGCCAGCAGCTTAGCAGCTACAGATACGCAGTATTTT. This chain uses TRBV7-6 with TRBJ2-3; no clear D. Germline CDR1 reads SGHVS; CDR2 reads FNYEAQ. CDR3 length: 13 residues. V lost 0 bases and J 3 bases, leaving 4 bases between the germline ends.

This chain joins TRBV15 and TRBJ2-5, with a possible D match to TRBD2 (6 bases). V dropped 1 base and J dropped 1 base, with 16 bases sitting between them. The CDR3 has 17 amino acids. The germline V gene has CDR1 LNHNV and CDR2 YYDKDF (reference sequence). CDR3: CATSRGGGRAFQETQYF. The CDR3 nucleotides are TGTGCCACCAGCAGAGGAGGAGGGCGCGCTTTCCAAGAGACCCAGTACTTC.

The gene calls are TRBV28 and TRBJ2-1; no definite D call. The CDR3 loop spans 12 amino acids. Germline values: CDR1 MDHEN, CDR2 SYDVKM. With 3 bases removed from V and 2 bases from J, the gap between germline ends came to 2 bases. DNA for the CDR3: TGTGCCAGCAGTTTCACCTACAATGAGCAGTTCTTC. Protein sequence: CASSFTYNEQFF.

The J gene is TRBJ2-3, the V gene TRBV5-1; weak D call: TRBD2 (5 bases). The CDR3 has 14 residues. V was pared by 7 bases and J by 5 bases, with 17 bases between. In germline, CDR1 is SGHRS, CDR2 YFSETQ. The CDR3, as DNA: TGCGCCAGCGCCCGGCTAGCAGCAGAAGATACGCAGTATTTT. Translating gives CASARLAAEDTQYF. The full variable domain, its missing parts supplied by reference TRBV5-1 and TRBJ2-3, is KAGVTQTPRYLIKTRGQQVTLSCSPISGHRSVSWYQQTPGQGLQFLFEYFSETQRNKGNFPGRFSGRQFSNSRSEMNVSTLELGDSALYLCASARLAAEDTQYFGPGTRLTVL.

The CDR3 spells CASSSTYSPLHF. Here the CDR3 DNA reads TGTGCCAGCAGTTCCACTTATTCACCCCTCCACTTT. The chain joins TRBV6-5 to TRBJ1-6; D unresolved. V gave up 4 bases and J gave up 8 bases, with 6 bases separating them. The CDR3 sequence is 12 residues long. The V gene's germline CDR1 is MNHEY and CDR2 SVGAGI.

The chain is built from TRBV27 and TRBJ1-2; D is undetermined. Germline assignment: CDR1 MNHEY and CDR2 SMNVEV (reference sequence). V was cut by 6 bases and J by 0 bases, with 20 bases left in between. This CDR3 has 17 residues. CDR3 DNA: TGTGCCAGCAGATCTTCTCCGACACTGATCACTAACTATGGCTACACCTTC. It encodes CASRSSPTLITNYGYTF.

This chain uses TRBV29-1 with TRBJ2-3, with D possibly matching TRBD2 (6 bases). CDR3 size: 15 residues. Trimming shortened V by 4 bases and J by 2 bases, and 16 bases separated the two germline ends. CDR1 and CDR2 (germline): SQVTM, ANQGSEA. The chain's CDR3 is CSVVVAGGHTDTQYF. In DNA form, the CDR3 reads TGCAGCGTTGTTGTAGCCGGAGGGCACACAGATACGCAGTATTTT.

The chain employs TRBV7-3 and TRBJ2-3, with 11 nucleotides matching TRBD2. Germline loops: CDR1 SGHTA, CDR2 FQGTGA. V gave up 4 bases and J gave up 6 bases; unmatched junction bases: 9. This CDR3 contains 16 residues. This CDR3 reads CASSYQLAGGFDTQYF. CDR3 DNA sequence: TGTGCCAGCAGCTACCAATTAGCGGGGGGGTTTGATACGCAGTATTTT.

This rearrangement joins TRBV4-2 to TRBJ2-7, with D unresolved. There are 15 residues in the CDR3. Deletions cut 0 bases from V and 4 bases from J, with 13 bases between. The germline gives CDR1 LGHNA, CDR2 YNFKEQ. The CDR3 loop is CASSQEDDRGYEQYF. Here the CDR3 DNA reads TGTGCCAGCAGCCAAGAAGATGATAGAGGTTACGAGCAGTACTTC.

The chain employs TRBV10-2 and TRBJ2-2; 11 nucleotides agree with TRBD1. J was trimmed by 5 bases and V by 6 bases; bases with no gene match: 5. Per the germline V gene, CDR1 is WSHSY and CDR2 is SAAADI. This CDR3 comprises 15 residues. For the CDR3, the DNA is TGCGCCAGCAGAGCCGGGACAGGGGGAACCGGGGAGCTGTTTTTT. Its translation is CASRAGTGGTGELFF.

The gene calls are TRBV6-5 and TRBJ2-7; no clear D gene. The V gene's germline CDR1 is MNHEY and CDR2 SVGAGI. The CDR3 is 16 amino acids. Trimming pared 0 bases from V and 3 bases from J, leaving 15 bases between. CDR3 loop: CASSYSVGQAYYEQYF. In DNA, the CDR3 is TGTGCCAGCAGTTACTCGGTAGGCCAGGCCTACTACGAGCAGTACTTC.

The rearrangement links TRBV6-5 to TRBJ1-1; the D is unclear. The CDR3 is 13 residues long. Between the trimmed V and J ends, which lost 0 bases and 4 bases, there was a span of 6 bases. Germline V CDR1 and CDR2: MNHEY, SVGAGI. DNA of the CDR3: TGTGCCAGCAGTTACTCGACAAGCACTGAAGCTTTCTTT. This codes for CASSYSTSTEAFF.